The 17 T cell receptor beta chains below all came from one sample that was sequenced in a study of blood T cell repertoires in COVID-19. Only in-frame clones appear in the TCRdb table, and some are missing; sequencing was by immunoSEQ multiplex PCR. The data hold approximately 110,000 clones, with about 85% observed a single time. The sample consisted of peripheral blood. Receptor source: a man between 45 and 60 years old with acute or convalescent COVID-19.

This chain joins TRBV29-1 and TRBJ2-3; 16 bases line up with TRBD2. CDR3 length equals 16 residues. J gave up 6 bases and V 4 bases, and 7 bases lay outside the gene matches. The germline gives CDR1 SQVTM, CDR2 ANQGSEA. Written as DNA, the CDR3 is TGCAGCGTTGCCGGGACTAGCGGGGGGGCCTCGGATACGCAGTATTTT. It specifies CSVAGTSGGASDTQYF.

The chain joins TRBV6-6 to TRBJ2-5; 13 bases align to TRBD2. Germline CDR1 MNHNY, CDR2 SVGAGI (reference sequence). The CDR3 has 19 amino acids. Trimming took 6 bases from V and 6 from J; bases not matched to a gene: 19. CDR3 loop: CASSYVGGAGLAGVKTQYF. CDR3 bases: TGTGCCAGCAGCTACGTGGGGGGGGCTGGACTAGCGGGAGTAAAGACCCAGTACTTC.

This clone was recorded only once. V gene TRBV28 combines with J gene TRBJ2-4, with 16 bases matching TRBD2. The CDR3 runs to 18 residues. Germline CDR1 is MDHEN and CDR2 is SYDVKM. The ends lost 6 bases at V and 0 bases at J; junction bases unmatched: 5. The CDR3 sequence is CASSWGLAGGQAKNIQYF. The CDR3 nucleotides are TGTGCCAGCAGCTGGGGACTAGCGGGAGGGCAAGCCAAAAACATTCAGTACTTC. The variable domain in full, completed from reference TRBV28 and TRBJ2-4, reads DVKVTQSSRYLVKRTGEKVFLECVQDMDHENMFWYRQDPGLGLRLIYFSYDVKMKEKGDIPEGYSVSREKKERFSLILESASTNQTSMYLCASSWGLAGGQAKNIQYFGAGTRLSVL.

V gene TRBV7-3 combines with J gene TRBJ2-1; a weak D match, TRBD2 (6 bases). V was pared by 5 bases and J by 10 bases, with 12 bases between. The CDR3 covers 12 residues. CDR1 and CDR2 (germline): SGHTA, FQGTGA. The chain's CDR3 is CASSHTSTEQFF. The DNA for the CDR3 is TGTGCCAGCAGCCACACTAGCACCGAGCAGTTCTTC.

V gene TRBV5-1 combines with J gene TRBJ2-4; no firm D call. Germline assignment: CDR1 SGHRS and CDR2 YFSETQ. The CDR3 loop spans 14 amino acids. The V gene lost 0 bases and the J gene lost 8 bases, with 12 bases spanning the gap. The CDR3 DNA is TGCGCCAGCAGCTTGGAAGTCAGTACCGACATTCAGTACTTC. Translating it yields CASSLEVSTDIQYF.

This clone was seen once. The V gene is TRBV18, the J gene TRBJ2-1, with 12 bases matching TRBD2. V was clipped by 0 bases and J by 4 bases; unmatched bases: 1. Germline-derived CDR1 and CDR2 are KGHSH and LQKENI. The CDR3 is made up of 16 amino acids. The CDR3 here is CASSPPGTSGYNEQFF. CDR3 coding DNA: TGTGCCAGCTCACCACCTGGGACTAGCGGGTACAATGAGCAGTTCTTC.

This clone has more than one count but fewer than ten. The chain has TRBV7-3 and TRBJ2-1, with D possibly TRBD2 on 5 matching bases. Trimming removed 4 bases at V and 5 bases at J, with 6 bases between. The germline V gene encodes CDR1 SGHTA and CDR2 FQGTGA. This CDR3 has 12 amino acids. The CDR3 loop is CASSSGNNEQFF. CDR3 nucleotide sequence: TGTGCCAGCAGCTCGGGAAACAATGAGCAGTTCTTC.

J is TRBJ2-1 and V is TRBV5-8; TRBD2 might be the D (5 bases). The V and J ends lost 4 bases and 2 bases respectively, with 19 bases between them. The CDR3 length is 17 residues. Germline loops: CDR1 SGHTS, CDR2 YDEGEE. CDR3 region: CASSIVQSGLPYNEQFF. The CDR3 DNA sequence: TGTGCCAGCAGCATCGTCCAGTCAGGACTCCCCTACAATGAGCAGTTCTTC.

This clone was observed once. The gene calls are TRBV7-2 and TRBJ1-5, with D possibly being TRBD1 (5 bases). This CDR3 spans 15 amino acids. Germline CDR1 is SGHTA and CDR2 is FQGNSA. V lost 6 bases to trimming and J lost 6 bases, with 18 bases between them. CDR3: CASRLGGPASQPQHF. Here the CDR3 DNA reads TGTGCCAGCAGATTGGGGGGTCCGGCGAGTCAGCCCCAGCATTTT.

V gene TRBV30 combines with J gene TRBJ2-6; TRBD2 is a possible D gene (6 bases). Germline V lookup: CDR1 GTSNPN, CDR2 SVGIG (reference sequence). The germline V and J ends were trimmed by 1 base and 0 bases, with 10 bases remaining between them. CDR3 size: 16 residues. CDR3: CAWSGRGGSGANVLTF. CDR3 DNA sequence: TGTGCCTGGAGTGGGAGGGGAGGCTCTGGGGCCAACGTCCTGACTTTC.

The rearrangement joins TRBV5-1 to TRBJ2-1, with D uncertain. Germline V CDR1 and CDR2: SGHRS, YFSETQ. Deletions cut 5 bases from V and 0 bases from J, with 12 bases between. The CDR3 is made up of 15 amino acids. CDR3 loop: CASRVDFSSYNEQFF. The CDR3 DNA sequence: TGCGCCAGCAGGGTTGACTTTAGCTCCTACAATGAGCAGTTCTTC.

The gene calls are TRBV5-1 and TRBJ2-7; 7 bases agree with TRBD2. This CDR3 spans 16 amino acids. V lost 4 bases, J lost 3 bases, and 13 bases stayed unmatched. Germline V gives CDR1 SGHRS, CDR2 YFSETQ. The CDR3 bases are TGCGCCAGCAGCCCCTGGCTCCAGCGGGGCGGCTACGAGCAGTACTTC. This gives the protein CASSPWLQRGGYEQYF.

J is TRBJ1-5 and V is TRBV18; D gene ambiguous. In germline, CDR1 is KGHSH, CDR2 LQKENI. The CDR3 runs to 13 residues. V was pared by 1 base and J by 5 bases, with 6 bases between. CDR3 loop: CASSPRADQPQHF. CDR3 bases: TGTGCCAGCTCACCACGAGCGGATCAGCCCCAGCATTTT. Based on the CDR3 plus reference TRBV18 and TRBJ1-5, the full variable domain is NAGVMQNPRHLVRRRGQEARLRCSPMKGHSHVYWYRQLPEEGLKFMVYLQKENIIDESGMPKERFSAEFPKEGPSILRIQQVVRGDSAAYFCASSPRADQPQHFGDGTRLSIL.

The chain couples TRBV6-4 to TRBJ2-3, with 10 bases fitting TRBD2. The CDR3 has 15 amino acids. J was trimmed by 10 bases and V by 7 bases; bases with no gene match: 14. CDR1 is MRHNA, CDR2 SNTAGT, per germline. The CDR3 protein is CASKGLADSRWAQYF. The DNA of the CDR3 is TGTGCCAGCAAAGGACTAGCGGACTCACGATGGGCGCAGTATTTT.

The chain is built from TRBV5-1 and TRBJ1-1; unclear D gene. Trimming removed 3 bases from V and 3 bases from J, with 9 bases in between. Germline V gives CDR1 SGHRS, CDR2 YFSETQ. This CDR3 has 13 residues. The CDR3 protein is CASSSIGDTEAFF. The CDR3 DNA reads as TGCGCCAGCAGCTCAATCGGGGACACTGAAGCTTTCTTT.

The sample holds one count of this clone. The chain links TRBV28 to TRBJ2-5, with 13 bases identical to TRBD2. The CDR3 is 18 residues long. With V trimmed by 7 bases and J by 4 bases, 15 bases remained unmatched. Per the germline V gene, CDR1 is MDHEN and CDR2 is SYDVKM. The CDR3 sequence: CASNLTSGRAKIRETQYF. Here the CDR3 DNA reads TGTGCCAGCAACCTTACTAGCGGGAGGGCCAAGATCCGAGAGACCCAGTACTTC.

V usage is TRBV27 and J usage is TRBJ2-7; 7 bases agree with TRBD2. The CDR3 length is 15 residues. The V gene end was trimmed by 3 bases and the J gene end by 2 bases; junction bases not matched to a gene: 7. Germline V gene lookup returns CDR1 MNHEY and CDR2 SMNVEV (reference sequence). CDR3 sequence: CASSFKRGSPYEQYF. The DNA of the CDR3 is TGTGCCAGCAGTTTCAAGCGGGGTTCACCCTACGAGCAGTACTTC.